This record concerns one TCR beta chain sequence. Each CDR3 protein is one row after TCRdb ran MiXCR on the 5' RACE reads. The data contain about 400,000 distinct CDR3 sequences, 23% of them singletons. This CDR3 region has 11 residues. Deletions cut 11 bases from V and 3 bases from J, with 11 bases between. Germline V gives CDR1 MDHEN, CDR2 SYDVKM. This entry belongs to a study of T-cell memory formation after mild COVID-19. The clonotype comes from an adult woman who had mild COVID-19 (a few samples of this study predate the infection). Cell type and time point are not known. This chain connects TRBV28 to TRBJ2-7, with a possible D match to TRBD1 (5 bases). The sample comprised PBMCs or a T cell subset sorted from them (not recorded which). CDR3 bases: TGTGCCGTAACCAGGGACTACGAGCAGTACTTC. It translates to CAVTRDYEQYF.